These 30 T cell receptor beta chains share one sample of origin, sequenced in a study of cytomegalovirus exposure and HLA in healthy donors (dated by TCRdb to 2016 to 2017). Library generation was performed with the immunoSEQ multiplex PCR assay. The multiplex PCR relied on a mix of 60 forward primers for TCR Vbeta segments and 13 reverse primers for TCR Jbeta segments. This is the immuneACCESS table as TCRdb keeps it, with only in-frame sequences that have V and J called. A part of the clones is gone; compared with another copy, unresolved V genes explain less than half, and the rest is unexplained. In all, the sample holds more than 100,000 clones, and roughly 80% of those were seen once. The ten top clones hold more than 0.2% of the sample. Sequenced input: PBMCs. The receptors stem from a man aged 50 to 59 in good health and CMV-seronegative.

The chain uses TRBV5-6 and TRBJ1-1; 8 bases are a match to TRBD1. CDR3 length: 14 amino acids. CDR1 is SGHDT and CDR2 is YYEEEE in the germline V gene. The V gene end was trimmed by 0 bases and the J gene end by 5 bases; junction bases not matched to a gene: 3. This CDR3 is CASSLGQGATEAFF. CDR3 bases: TGTGCCAGCAGCTTGGGCCAGGGGGCAACTGAAGCTTTCTTT.

This chain joins TRBV29-1 and TRBJ1-4, with a tentative D call TRBD1 (6 bases). The germline gives CDR1 SQVTM, CDR2 ANQGSEA. The length of the CDR3 is 13 residues. The germline V and J ends were trimmed by 7 bases and 4 bases, with 13 bases remaining between them. This CDR3 is CSGRTDFNEKLFF. Written as DNA, the CDR3 is TGCAGCGGGAGGACAGACTTTAATGAAAAACTGTTTTTT.

In this sample, this clone turned up once. The rearrangement joins TRBV28 to TRBJ1-2; 11 bases match TRBD1. Germline lookup yields CDR1 MDHEN and CDR2 SYDVKM. The CDR3 is 15 amino acids. J lost 4 bases, V lost 6 bases, and 7 bases had no gene match. The CDR3 region has the DNA TGTGCCAGCAGATTGCCGGGACAGGGGGGCTATGGCTACACCTTC. Translating gives CASRLPGQGGYGYTF.

V is TRBV9 and J is TRBJ1-4; no clear D gene. Per germline, CDR1 SGDLS and CDR2 YYNGEE. The CDR3 is 14 residues long. The germline V and J ends were trimmed by 4 bases and 4 bases, with 11 bases remaining between them. The CDR3 DNA reads as TGTGCCAGCAGCCGCGAAGCAAATAATGAAAAACTGTTTTTT. Its protein is CASSREANNEKLFF.

The count of this clone is one. The rearrangement links TRBV2 to TRBJ2-3, with D tentatively TRBD1 (5 bases). Germline values: CDR1 SNHLY, CDR2 FYNNEI. V was pared by 11 bases and J by 0 bases, with 18 bases between. CDR3 length: 15 residues. The CDR3 coding sequence is TGTGCCGGATACCCTAAGGGGCCTAGCACAGATACGCAGTATTTT. Translating it yields CAGYPKGPSTDTQYF. The full variable domain, completed using reference TRBV2 and TRBJ2-3, is EPEVTQTPSHQVTQMGQEVILRCVPISNHLYFYWYRQILGQKVEFLVSFYNNEISEKSEIFDDQFSVERPDGSNFTLKIRSTKLEDSAMYFCAGYPKGPSTDTQYFGPGTRLTVL.

This chain links TRBV5-4 with TRBJ2-5, with D tentatively TRBD1 (6 bases). The CDR3 is made up of 13 amino acids. V was pared by 0 bases and J by 3 bases, with 6 bases between. Germline CDR1 reads SGHNT; CDR2 reads YYREEE (reference sequence). The CDR3 DNA reads as TGTGCCAGCAGCTTGGACAGGGAAGAGACCCAGTACTTC. It yields the protein CASSLDREETQYF.

J is TRBJ2-7 and V is TRBV4-3; the D gene is possibly TRBD1 (5 bases). The CDR3 consists of 14 residues. V shed 0 bases and J shed 5 bases, with 11 bases lying between them. CDR1 is LGHNA, CDR2 YSLEER, per germline. The CDR3 region has the DNA TGCGCCAGCAGCCAAGACAGGGTTTACGACGAGCAGTACTTC. Amino acid sequence: CASSQDRVYDEQYF.

V and J are TRBV10-3 and TRBJ1-5; 8 bases are a match to TRBD1. Germline-derived CDR1 and CDR2 are ENHRY and SYGVKD. The CDR3 runs to 15 residues. The trim removed 4 bases at V and 1 base at J, leaving 3 bases unmatched. CDR3 sequence reads: CAISGTGNSNQPQHF. The CDR3 DNA is TGTGCCATCAGTGGGACAGGGAACAGCAATCAGCCCCAGCATTTT.

The V and J genes are TRBV5-4 and TRBJ2-7; 9 positions match TRBD2. Per germline, CDR1 SGHNT and CDR2 YYREEE (reference sequence). The V gene end was trimmed by 5 bases and the J gene end by 5 bases; junction bases not matched to a gene: 11. The CDR3 loop spans 15 amino acids. The CDR3 region has the DNA TGTGCCAGCAGGGGGGACCCCGGGACTAGCCACGAGCAGTACTTC. Translated, it gives CASRGDPGTSHEQYF.

This clone was counted between two and nine times. The CDR3 loop reads CASESGAYEQYF. The CDR3 bases are TGTGCCAGTGAGAGCGGGGCCTACGAGCAGTACTTC. The rearrangement links TRBV28 to TRBJ2-7; 7 bases are shared with TRBD2. The V segment lost 9 bases and the J segment 2 bases; nucleotides outside the gene matches: 4. This CDR3 spans 12 amino acids. Germline assignment: CDR1 MDHEN and CDR2 SYDVKM.

This clone was seen a single time. The genes are TRBV9 and TRBJ2-7; TRBD1 agrees at 10 bases. The germline CDR1 and CDR2 sequences are SGDLS and YYNGEE. J was trimmed by 2 bases and V by 2 bases; bases with no gene match: 1. The CDR3 totals 14 residues. CDR3 sequence reads: CASSVGQGAYEQYF. The CDR3 DNA is TGTGCCAGCAGCGTCGGACAGGGGGCCTACGAGCAGTACTTC.

This clone was seen just once. CDR3: CASSRTAASTDTQYF. CDR3 sequence (DNA): TGTGCCAGCAGCCGAACTGCGGCTAGCACAGATACGCAGTATTTT. The chain joins TRBV7-2 to TRBJ2-3, with unresolved D. Germline CDR1 and CDR2: SGHTA and FQGNSA. V gave up 5 bases and J gave up 0 bases, with 12 bases separating them. The CDR3 runs 15 residues.

The gene calls are TRBV15 and TRBJ2-2, with TRBD2 as a possible D gene (5 bases). The V and J ends lost 7 bases and 7 bases respectively, with 13 bases between them. The CDR3 extends over 13 amino acids. The V gene's germline CDR1 is LNHNV and CDR2 YYDKDF (reference sequence). The CDR3 nucleotides read TGTGCCACCACTTCGGGGTCGGTCGGGGAGCTGTTTTTT. Translating it yields CATTSGSVGELFF.

This clone was recorded only once. CDR3 coding DNA: TGTGCCAGCAGCGCACAGGGGGGGTACCAAGAGACCCAGTACTTC. Amino acid sequence: CASSAQGGYQETQYF. V is TRBV11-1 and J is TRBJ2-5; tentative D call: TRBD1 (8 bases). The length of the CDR3 is 15 residues. V lost 5 bases, J lost 0 bases, and 13 bases lay in between. The germline V gene has CDR1 SGHAT and CDR2 FQDESV (reference sequence).

This chain connects TRBV27 to TRBJ1-1, with D hard to call. CDR3 size: 16 residues. CDR1 and CDR2 from the germline V gene are MNHEY and SMNVEV (reference sequence). V was clipped by 3 bases and J by 2 bases, with 16 bases between them. CDR3 loop: CASSFRPTRRNTEAFF. The CDR3 DNA reads as TGTGCCAGCAGTTTCAGACCCACAAGGAGAAACACTGAAGCTTTCTTT.

The V gene is TRBV28, the J gene TRBJ2-7; weak D call: TRBD2 (6 bases). CDR3 length: 14 residues. The germline V gene has CDR1 MDHEN and CDR2 SYDVKM. V was cut by 2 bases and J by 6 bases, with 14 bases left in between. The CDR3 nucleotides are TGTGCCAGCAGTTTAACGGTGGGAGGTACCGAGCAGTACTTC. This translates into CASSLTVGGTEQYF.

This clone was seen just once. The chain employs TRBV10-2 and TRBJ2-6; 9 bases map to TRBD1. Per the germline V gene, CDR1 is WSHSY and CDR2 is SAAADI. The CDR3 is 15 amino acids. V shed 11 bases, J shed 2 bases, and the junction held 7 bases outside the gene matches. The CDR3 reads CAYGTGLAGANVLTF. CDR3 bases: TGCGCCTACGGGACAGGGTTAGCTGGGGCCAACGTCCTGACTTTC.

The CDR3 DNA reads as TGTGCCAGCAGTTTATCGCGGCAGGGGACCGAACCTTTCTTT. This gives the protein CASSLSRQGTEPFF. The chain carries TRBV27 and TRBJ1-1, with a possible D match to TRBD1 (6 bases). V shed 0 bases and J shed 12 bases, with 17 bases lying between them. The CDR3 has 14 residues. CDR1 MNHEY and CDR2 SMNVEV come from the germline V gene (reference sequence).

CDR3 in amino acids: CASRESSGNTIYF. Here the CDR3 DNA reads TGTGCCAGCCGAGAGAGCTCTGGAAACACCATATATTTT. The chain uses TRBV18 and TRBJ1-3; unclear D gene. Germline V gives CDR1 KGHSH, CDR2 LQKENI. The CDR3 is made up of 13 amino acids. V was clipped by 8 bases and J by 0 bases, with 8 bases between them.

The J gene is TRBJ1-1, the V gene TRBV5-3, with no clear D. TRBV5-3 is known as an ORF, though its function is uncertain. V dropped 0 bases and J dropped 1 base, with 7 bases sitting between them. The CDR3 loop spans 14 amino acids. The CDR3 bases are TGTGCCAGAAGCTTGGCGCGGGGGAACACTGAAGCTTTCTTT. This translates into CARSLARGNTEAFF.

This clone was observed a handful of times. The chain links TRBV27 to TRBJ2-3; 8 bases are shared with TRBD1. J was trimmed by 2 bases and V by 7 bases; bases with no gene match: 11. The CDR3 totals 16 residues. The germline gives CDR1 MNHEY, CDR2 SMNVEV (reference sequence). The CDR3 spells CASNRGGQAYTDTQYF. CDR3 DNA sequence: TGTGCCAGCAACCGAGGGGGACAGGCCTACACAGATACGCAGTATTTT.

J is TRBJ2-3 and V is TRBV7-2, with a weak D call TRBD2 (6 bases). The CDR3 spans 14 residues. The V end lost 5 bases, the J end lost 4 bases, and 13 bases lay between the germline ends. Germline CDR1 is SGHTA and CDR2 is FQGNSA. CDR3 in amino acids: CASSTDWGADTQYF. DNA of the CDR3: TGTGCCAGCAGCACCGACTGGGGGGCAGATACGCAGTATTTT.

This clone has just a few counts. The chain recombines TRBV27 with TRBJ2-3, with D possibly being TRBD2 (5 bases). Trimming removed 2 bases at V and 2 bases at J, with 14 bases between. CDR3 length: 16 amino acids. In germline, CDR1 is MNHEY, CDR2 SMNVEV (reference sequence). DNA for the CDR3: TGTGCCAGCAGTTTAAGGGAGTGGGCTAACACAGATACGCAGTATTTT. Translated, it gives CASSLREWANTDTQYF.

This rearrangement joins TRBV6-1 to TRBJ2-2, with 7 bases identical to TRBD2. Germline V gene data show CDR1 as MNHNS and CDR2 as SASEGT. Trimming removed 5 bases from V and 6 bases from J; junction bases left unmatched: 9. The length of the CDR3 is 15 residues. The DNA for the CDR3 is TGTGCCAGCAGTAGTTGGGACTACTCTTCCGGGGAGCTGTTTTTT. Residues: CASSSWDYSSGELFF.

V usage is TRBV9 and J usage is TRBJ1-3; possible D gene TRBD1, 5 bases. V shed 0 bases and J shed 0 bases, with 7 bases lying between them. Germline CDR1 and CDR2: SGDLS and YYNGEE. This CDR3 has 15 amino acids. The CDR3, as DNA: TGTGCCAGCAGCGTAGGACAGCTCTCTGGAAACACCATATATTTT. It is translated as CASSVGQLSGNTIYF.

Points on this clone: Relative to the germline gene, one junction end is altered; a read error may explain this. V usage is TRBV2 and J usage is TRBJ2-2; possible D gene TRBD1, 6 bases. Germline loops: CDR1 SNHLY, CDR2 FYNNEI. CDR3 length equals 15 residues. CDR3 DNA sequence: TGTTCCAGCCCTCGAGAGGGGACAAACACCGGGGAGCTGTTTTTT. Translating gives CSSPREGTNTGELFF.

V is TRBV10-1 and J is TRBJ1-1, with 7 bases lining up with TRBD1. With 8 bases clipped from V and 1 base from J, the junction kept 10 bases outside the gene matches. Germline CDR1 is WNHNN and CDR2 is SYGVQD (reference sequence). The length of the CDR3 is 15 residues. Here the CDR3 reads CASLRPAGGNTEAFF. DNA for the CDR3: TGCGCCAGCTTACGCCCGGCAGGGGGGAACACTGAAGCTTTCTTT.

The V gene is TRBV19, the J gene TRBJ1-6; 8 bases map to TRBD1. Trimming removed 6 bases from V and 8 bases from J; junction bases left unmatched: 6. The CDR3 sequence is 14 residues long. Germline lookup yields CDR1 LNHDA and CDR2 SQIVND (reference sequence). The DNA of the CDR3 is TGTGCCAGTAGCTTACAGGGGGAGGATTCACCCCTCCACTTT. Translation: CASSLQGEDSPLHF.

V is TRBV6-1 and J is TRBJ2-3, with D possibly being TRBD1 (6 bases). CDR3 length equals 15 residues. V lost 1 base to trimming and J lost 6 bases, with 14 bases between them. Germline CDR1 MNHNS, CDR2 SASEGT. For the CDR3, the DNA is TGTGCCAGCAGTGAAGAGGACAGCAGGCTGGATACGCAGTATTTT. Translated, it gives CASSEEDSRLDTQYF.

This chain links TRBV28 with TRBJ2-3; 9 bases map to TRBD1. Germline CDR1 and CDR2: MDHEN and SYDVKM. Unmatched junction bases numbered 8, after V lost 7 bases and J lost 3 bases. The CDR3 is made up of 15 amino acids. This chain's CDR3 is CASNEDRGGTDTQYF. CDR3 sequence (DNA): TGTGCCAGCAATGAGGACAGGGGAGGGACAGATACGCAGTATTTT.